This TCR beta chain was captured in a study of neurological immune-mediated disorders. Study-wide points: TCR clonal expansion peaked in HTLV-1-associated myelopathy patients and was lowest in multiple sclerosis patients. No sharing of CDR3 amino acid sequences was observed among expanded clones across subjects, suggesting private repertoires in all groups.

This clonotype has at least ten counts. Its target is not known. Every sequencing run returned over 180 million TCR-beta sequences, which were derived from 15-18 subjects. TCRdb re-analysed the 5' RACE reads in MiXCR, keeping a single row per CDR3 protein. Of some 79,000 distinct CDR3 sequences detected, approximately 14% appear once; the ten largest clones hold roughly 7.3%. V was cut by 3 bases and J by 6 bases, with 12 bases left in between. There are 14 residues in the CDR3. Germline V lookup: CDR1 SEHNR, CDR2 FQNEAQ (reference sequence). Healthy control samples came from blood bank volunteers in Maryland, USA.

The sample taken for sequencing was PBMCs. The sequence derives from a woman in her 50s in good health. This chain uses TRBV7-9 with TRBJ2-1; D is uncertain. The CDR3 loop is CASSFWQLINEQFF. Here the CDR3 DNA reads TGTGCCAGCAGCTTTTGGCAGCTAATCAATGAGCAGTTCTTC. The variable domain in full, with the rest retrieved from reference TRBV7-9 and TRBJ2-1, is DTGVSQNPRHKITKRGQNVTFRCDPISEHNRLYWYRQTLGQGPEFLTYFQNEAQLEKSRLLSDRFSAERPKGSFSTLEIQRTEQGDSAMYLCASSFWQLINEQFFGPGTRLTVL.